This TCR beta chain was profiled in a study of monozygotic twins with inflammatory bowel disease (dated by TCRdb to about 2019). Looking at the study overall: A total of approximately 28 monozygotic twin pairs were included in the full study, comprising nine German pairs (four IBD-concordant, five IBD-discordant) and 19 IBD-discordant Danish pairs. Within discordant pairs, disease-associated traits were sought mainly by comparing IBD patients with their genetically identical healthy co-twins. Each individual had, on average, about 151 000 unique TCRalpha sequences and 181 000 unique TCRbeta sequences available for analysis.

In regard to this clonotype: The antigen this receptor binds is unknown.

Paper-wide results and their limitations: Because patients were on differing immunosuppressive treatments, the repertoires may have picked up extra background noise and inter-individual variability. The results gave no support for a single strong signal or clonotype linked to IBD. Compared with healthy twins, IBD patients had fewer clonotypes in common with other individuals, a difference most pronounced in patients showing signs of disease activity. Concordant and discordant twins showed no difference in repertoire similarity, possibly because of limited statistical power. A decrease in TCRbeta repertoire diversity, as measured by inverse Simpson index, was observed in IBD patients compared with their healthy co-twins. The analysis was unable to tell different T cell subtypes apart.

From each donor, an approximately 2.4 ml peripheral blood sample was drawn into PAXgene tubes and stored at -80 degrees C. Total RNA was isolated from whole blood with the PAXgene blood miRNA kit on an automated QIAcube, without T cell sorting. Peripheral blood from monozygotic twin pairs concordant or discordant for inflammatory bowel disease was subjected to deep TCRalpha and TCRbeta repertoire profiling with unique molecular barcoding. Smoking habits were recorded for all twin pairs, and individuals were classified as current, former or never smokers. The library was prepared using 5' RACE. Each TCR library was prepared from 3,000 to 4,000 ng of total RNA. For each sample, cDNA synthesis was carried out in eight separate reactions using SMARTScribe reverse transcriptase. Unique molecular identifiers containing a 6-nucleotide sample barcode were introduced through template switching during cDNA synthesis. TCRalpha and TCRbeta cDNA was amplified in two nested PCRs of approximately 17 and 9 cycles, and bead purification was carried out after each PCR. Before amplification, cDNA was treated with uracil DNA-glycosylase and purified using the QIAquick PCR purification kit. The second PCR was the step at which Illumina TruSeq-compatible adapters and sample-specific barcodes were added. Library quality and concentration were checked on TapeStation and Qubit, and libraries were pooled at around 5 ng each. The pooled libraries were sequenced with 2 x 100 bp reads and custom sequencing primers on an Illumina HiSeq2500 single-index Rapid Run. The authors' analysis ran thus. PCR and sequencing errors were corrected by UMI-based consensus assembly using MiGEC version 1.2.6. MiXCR version 2.1.1 was used to carry out V(D)J alignment, clonotype assembly and CDR3 extraction. To normalise gene usage, clonotype sharing and MAIT/NKT TCR abundance, the top 1000, 10 000 and 20 000 clonotypes in each sample were analysed. Diversity was computed as the inverse Simpson index with the vegan R package after downsampling to 27 000 UMIs. Paired Mann-Whitney U tests were applied to discordant twin pairs, and Benjamini-Hochberg correction was used for multiple testing. Based on TCRdb reprocessing of the reads, there is one entry per CDR3 protein sequence, and DNA is missing. Clone size and V and J calls follow TCRdb, not the original study. The sample table includes approximately 380,000 distinct CDR3 sequences. In total, the top ten clones hold 2% to 3% of the sample.

Material: blood. The TCR comes from a human donor with ulcerative colitis or Crohn's disease, or a healthy co-twin of an affected twin (not recorded which).

The CDR3 reads CASSYLGQGAGANVLTF. Here the chain combines TRBV6-5 and TRBJ2-6. The CDR3, from cysteine to phenylalanine, totals 17 residues. No nucleotide data were recorded. The germline V gene yields MNHEY for CDR1 and SVGAGI for CDR2.